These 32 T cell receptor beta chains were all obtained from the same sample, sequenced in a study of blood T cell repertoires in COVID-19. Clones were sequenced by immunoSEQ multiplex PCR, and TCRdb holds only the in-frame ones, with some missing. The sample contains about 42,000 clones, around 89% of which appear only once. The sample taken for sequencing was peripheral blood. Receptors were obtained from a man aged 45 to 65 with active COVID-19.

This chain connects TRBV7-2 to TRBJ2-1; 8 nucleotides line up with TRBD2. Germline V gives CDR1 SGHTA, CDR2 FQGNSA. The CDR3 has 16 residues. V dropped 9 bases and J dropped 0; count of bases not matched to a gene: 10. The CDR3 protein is CASRLAGASSYNEQFF. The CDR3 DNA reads TGTGCCAGTCGGCTAGCGGGCGCGAGCTCCTACAATGAGCAGTTCTTC.

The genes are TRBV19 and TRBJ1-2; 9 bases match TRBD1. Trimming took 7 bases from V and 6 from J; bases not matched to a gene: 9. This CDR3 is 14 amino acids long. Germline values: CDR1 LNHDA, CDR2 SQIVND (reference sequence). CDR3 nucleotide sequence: TGTGCCAGTATTTCCTCGGACAGGGGCGATGGCTACACCTTC. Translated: CASISSDRGDGYTF.

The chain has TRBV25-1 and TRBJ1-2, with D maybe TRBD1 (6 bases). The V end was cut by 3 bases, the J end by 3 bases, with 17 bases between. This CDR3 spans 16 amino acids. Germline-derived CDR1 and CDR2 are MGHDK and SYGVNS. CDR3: CASSDRATGRDYGYTF. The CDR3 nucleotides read TGTGCCAGCAGTGATCGGGCAACAGGGAGGGACTATGGCTACACCTTC.

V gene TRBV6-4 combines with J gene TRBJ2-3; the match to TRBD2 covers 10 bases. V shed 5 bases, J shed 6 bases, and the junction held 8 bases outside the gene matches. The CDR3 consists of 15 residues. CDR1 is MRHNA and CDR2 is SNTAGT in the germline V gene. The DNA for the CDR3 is TGTGCCAGCAGTCCTCTAGCGGGGGCTGGGGATACGCAGTATTTT. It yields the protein CASSPLAGAGDTQYF.

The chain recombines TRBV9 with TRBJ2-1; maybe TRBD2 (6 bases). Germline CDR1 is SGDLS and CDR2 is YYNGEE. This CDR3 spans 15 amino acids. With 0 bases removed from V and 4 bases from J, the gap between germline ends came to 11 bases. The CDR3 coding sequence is TGTGCCAGCAGCGTAGGGGGCGGGGATTACAATGAGCAGTTCTTC. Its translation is CASSVGGGDYNEQFF.

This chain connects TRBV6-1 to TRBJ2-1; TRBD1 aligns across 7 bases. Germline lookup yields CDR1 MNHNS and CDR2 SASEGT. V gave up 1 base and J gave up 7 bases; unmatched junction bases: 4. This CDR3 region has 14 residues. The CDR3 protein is CASSEVAGGNEQFF. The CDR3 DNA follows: TGTGCCAGCAGTGAAGTGGCAGGGGGAAATGAGCAGTTCTTC.

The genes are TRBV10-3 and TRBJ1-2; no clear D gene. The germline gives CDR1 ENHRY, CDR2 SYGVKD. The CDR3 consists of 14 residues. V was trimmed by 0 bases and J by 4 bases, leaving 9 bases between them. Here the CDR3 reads CAISESTRAYGYTF. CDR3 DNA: TGTGCCATCAGTGAGTCGACTCGAGCCTATGGCTACACCTTC.

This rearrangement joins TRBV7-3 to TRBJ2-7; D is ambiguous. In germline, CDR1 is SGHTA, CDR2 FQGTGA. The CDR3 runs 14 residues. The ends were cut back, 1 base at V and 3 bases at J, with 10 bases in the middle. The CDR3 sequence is CASSLNPGLYEQYF. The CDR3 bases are TGTGCCAGCAGCTTAAACCCCGGTCTCTACGAGCAGTACTTC.

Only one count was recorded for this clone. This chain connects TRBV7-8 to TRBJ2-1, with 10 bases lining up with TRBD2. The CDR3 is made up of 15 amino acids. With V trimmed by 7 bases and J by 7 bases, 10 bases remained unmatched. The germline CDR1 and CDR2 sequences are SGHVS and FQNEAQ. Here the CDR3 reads CASILSPLAGNEQFF. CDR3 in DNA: TGTGCCAGCATCCTTAGCCCACTAGCGGGGAATGAGCAGTTCTTC.

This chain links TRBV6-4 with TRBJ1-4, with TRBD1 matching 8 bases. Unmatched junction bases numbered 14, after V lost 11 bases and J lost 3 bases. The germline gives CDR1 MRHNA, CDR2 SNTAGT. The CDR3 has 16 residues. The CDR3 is CAPQAGGDDSNEKLFF. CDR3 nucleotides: TGTGCCCCCCAAGCAGGGGGCGATGATTCTAATGAAAAACTGTTTTTT.

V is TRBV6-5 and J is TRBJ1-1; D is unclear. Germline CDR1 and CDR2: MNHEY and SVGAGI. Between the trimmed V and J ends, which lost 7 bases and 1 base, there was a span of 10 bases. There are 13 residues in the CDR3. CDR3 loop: CASTLGENTEAFF. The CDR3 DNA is TGTGCCAGCACTCTGGGCGAGAACACTGAAGCTTTCTTT.

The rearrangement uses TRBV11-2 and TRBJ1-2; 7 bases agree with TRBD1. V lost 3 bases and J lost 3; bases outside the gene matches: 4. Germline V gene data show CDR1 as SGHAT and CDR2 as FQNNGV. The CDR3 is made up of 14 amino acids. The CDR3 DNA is TGTGCCAGCAGCTTTATAACAGGGGACTATGGCTACACCTTC. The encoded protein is CASSFITGDYGYTF. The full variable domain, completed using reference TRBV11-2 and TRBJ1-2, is EAGVAQSPRYKIIEKRQSVAFWCNPISGHATLYWYQQILGQGPKLLIQFQNNGVVDDSQLPKDRFSAERLKGVDSTLKIQPAKLEDSAVYLCASSFITGDYGYTFGSGTRLTVV.

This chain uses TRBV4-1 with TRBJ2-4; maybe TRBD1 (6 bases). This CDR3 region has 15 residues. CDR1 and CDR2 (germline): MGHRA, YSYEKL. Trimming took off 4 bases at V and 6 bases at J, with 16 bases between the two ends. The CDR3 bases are TGCGCCAGCAGCCCAACAAATAAGGACAGAAACATTCAGTACTTC. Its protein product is CASSPTNKDRNIQYF.

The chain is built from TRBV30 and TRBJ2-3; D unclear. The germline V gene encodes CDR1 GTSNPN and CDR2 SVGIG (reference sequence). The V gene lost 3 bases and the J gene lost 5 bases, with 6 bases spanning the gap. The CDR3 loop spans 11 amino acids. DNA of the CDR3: TGTGCCTGGAGCCTCAGAGATACGCAGTATTTT. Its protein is CAWSLRDTQYF.

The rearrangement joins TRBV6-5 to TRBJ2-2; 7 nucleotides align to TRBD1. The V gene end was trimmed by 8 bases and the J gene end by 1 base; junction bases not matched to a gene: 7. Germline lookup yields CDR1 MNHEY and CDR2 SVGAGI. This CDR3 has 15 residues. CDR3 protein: CASYQGDRNTGELFF. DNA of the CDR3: TGTGCCAGCTATCAGGGGGATAGGAACACCGGGGAGCTGTTTTTT.

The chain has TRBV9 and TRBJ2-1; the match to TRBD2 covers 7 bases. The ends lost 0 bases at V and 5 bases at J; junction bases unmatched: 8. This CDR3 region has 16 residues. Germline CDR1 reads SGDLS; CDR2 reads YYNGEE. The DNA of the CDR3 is TGTGCCAGCAGCGTAGCGGCCCCTAGCGGAAACAATGAGCAGTTCTTC. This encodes CASSVAAPSGNNEQFF.

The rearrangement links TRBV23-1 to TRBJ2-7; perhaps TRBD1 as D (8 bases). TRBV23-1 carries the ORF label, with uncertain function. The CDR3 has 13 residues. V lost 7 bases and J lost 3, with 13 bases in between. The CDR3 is CASTQGGGYEQYF. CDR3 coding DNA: TGCGCCAGCACACAGGGGGGGGGCTACGAGCAGTACTTC.

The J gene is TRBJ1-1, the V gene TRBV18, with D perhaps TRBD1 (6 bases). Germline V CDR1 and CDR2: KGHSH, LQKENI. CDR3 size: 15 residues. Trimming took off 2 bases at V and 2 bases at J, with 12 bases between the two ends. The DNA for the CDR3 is TGTGCCAGCTCACCATTTCAGGGGCTCAACACTGAAGCTTTCTTT. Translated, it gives CASSPFQGLNTEAFF.

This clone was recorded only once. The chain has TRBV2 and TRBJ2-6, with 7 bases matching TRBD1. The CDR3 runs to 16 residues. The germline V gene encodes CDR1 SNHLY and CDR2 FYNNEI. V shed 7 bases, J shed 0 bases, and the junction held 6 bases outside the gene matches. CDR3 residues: CASKGDSNSGANVLTF. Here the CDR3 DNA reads TGTGCCAGCAAGGGGGACAGCAACTCTGGGGCCAACGTCCTGACTTTC. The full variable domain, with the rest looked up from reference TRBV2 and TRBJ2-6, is EPEVTQTPSHQVTQMGQEVILRCVPISNHLYFYWYRQILGQKVEFLVSFYNNEISEKSEIFDDQFSVERPDGSNFTLKIRSTKLEDSAMYFCASKGDSNSGANVLTFGAGSRLTVL.

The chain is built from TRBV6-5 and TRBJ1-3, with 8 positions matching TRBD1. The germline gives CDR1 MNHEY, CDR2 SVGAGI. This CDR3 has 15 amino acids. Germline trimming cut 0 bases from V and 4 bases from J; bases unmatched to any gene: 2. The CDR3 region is CASSYSAGGGNTIYF. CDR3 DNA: TGTGCCAGCAGTTACTCTGCAGGGGGCGGAAACACCATATATTTT.

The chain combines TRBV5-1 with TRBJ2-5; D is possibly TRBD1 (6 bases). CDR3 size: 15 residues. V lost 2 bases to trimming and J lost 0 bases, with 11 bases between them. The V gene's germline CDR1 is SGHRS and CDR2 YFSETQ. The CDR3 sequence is CASSLTGLHQETQYF. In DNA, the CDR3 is TGCGCCAGCAGCTTAACAGGGCTCCACCAAGAGACCCAGTACTTC.

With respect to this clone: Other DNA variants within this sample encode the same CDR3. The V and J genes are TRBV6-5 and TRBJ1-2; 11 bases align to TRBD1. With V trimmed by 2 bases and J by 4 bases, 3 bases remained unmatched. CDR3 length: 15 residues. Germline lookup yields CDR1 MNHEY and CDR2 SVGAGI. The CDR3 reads CASSYRDRGSYGYTF. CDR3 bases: TGTGCCAGCAGTTACCGGGACAGGGGGAGCTATGGCTACACCTTC.

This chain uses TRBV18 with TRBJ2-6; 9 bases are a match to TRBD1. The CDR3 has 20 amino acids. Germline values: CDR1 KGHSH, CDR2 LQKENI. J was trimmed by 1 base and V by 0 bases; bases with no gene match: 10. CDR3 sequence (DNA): TGTGCCAGCTCACCACCGGCGGGACAGGGACAGCGTTCTGGGGCCAACGTCCTGACTTTC. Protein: CASSPPAGQGQRSGANVLTF.

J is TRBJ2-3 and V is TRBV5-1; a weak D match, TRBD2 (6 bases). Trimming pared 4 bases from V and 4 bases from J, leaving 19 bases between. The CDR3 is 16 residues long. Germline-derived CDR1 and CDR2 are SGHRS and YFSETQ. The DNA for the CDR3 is TGCGCCAGCAGCCGTGATCGGGGGTTACCGTCAGATACGCAGTATTTT. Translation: CASSRDRGLPSDTQYF.

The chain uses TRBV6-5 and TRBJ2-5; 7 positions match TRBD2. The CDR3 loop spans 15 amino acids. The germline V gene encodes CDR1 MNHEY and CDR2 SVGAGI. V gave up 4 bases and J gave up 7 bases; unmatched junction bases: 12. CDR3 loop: CASSFAPWGGGTQYF. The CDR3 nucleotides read TGTGCCAGCAGTTTCGCCCCCTGGGGGGGTGGGACCCAGTACTTC.

The CDR3: CASSDQSGTAYTGELFF. CDR3 nucleotide sequence: TGCGCCAGCAGCGACCAATCCGGGACAGCTTACACCGGGGAGCTGTTTTTT. The chain has TRBV5-1 and TRBJ2-2, with 7 positions matching TRBD1. The CDR3 spans 17 residues. The V gene's germline CDR1 is SGHRS and CDR2 YFSETQ. The junction had 12 bases not matched to a gene; V was cut back by 4 bases and J by 3 bases. Supplemented by reference TRBV5-1 and TRBJ2-2, the full variable domain reads KAGVTQTPRYLIKTRGQQVTLSCSPISGHRSVSWYQQTPGQGLQFLFEYFSETQRNKGNFPGRFSGRQFSNSRSEMNVSTLELGDSALYLCASSDQSGTAYTGELFFGEGSRLTVL.

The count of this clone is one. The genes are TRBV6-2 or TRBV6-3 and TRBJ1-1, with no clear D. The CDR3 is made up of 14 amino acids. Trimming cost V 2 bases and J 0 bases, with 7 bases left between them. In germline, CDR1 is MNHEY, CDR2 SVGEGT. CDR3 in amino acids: CASSYRRMNTEAFF. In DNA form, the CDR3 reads TGTGCCAGCAGTTACCGCAGGATGAACACTGAAGCTTTCTTT.

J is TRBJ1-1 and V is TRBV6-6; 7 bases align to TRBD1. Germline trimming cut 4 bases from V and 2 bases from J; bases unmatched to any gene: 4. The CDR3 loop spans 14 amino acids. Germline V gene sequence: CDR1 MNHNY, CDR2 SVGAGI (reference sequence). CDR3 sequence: CASSSGTVNTEAFF. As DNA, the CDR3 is TGTGCCAGCAGTTCCGGGACAGTCAACACTGAAGCTTTCTTT.

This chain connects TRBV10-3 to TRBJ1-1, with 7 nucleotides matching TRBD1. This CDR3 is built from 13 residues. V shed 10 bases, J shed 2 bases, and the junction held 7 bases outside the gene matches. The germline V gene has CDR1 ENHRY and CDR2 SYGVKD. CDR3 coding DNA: TGTGCCACCAAACAGGGGACAAACACTGAAGCTTTCTTT. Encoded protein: CATKQGTNTEAFF.

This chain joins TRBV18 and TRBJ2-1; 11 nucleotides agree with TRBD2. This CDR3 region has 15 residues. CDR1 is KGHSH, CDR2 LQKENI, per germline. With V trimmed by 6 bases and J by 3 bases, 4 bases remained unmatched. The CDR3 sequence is CASSPSGGLYNEQFF. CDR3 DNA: TGTGCCAGCTCTCCTAGCGGGGGGCTCTACAATGAGCAGTTCTTC.

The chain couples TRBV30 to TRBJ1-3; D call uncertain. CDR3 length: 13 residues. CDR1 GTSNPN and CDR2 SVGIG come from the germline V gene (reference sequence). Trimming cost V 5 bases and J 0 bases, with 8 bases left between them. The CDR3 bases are TGTGCCTGGGACGCTAGCTCTGGAAACACCATATATTTT. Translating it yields CAWDASSGNTIYF.

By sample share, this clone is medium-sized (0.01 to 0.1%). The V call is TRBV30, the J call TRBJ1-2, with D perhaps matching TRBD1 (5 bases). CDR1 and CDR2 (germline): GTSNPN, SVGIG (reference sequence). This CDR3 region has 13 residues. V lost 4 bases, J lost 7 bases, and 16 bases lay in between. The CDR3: CAWIRRGLRGYTF. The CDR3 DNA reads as TGTGCCTGGATACGTAGGGGTTTGCGTGGCTACACCTTC.